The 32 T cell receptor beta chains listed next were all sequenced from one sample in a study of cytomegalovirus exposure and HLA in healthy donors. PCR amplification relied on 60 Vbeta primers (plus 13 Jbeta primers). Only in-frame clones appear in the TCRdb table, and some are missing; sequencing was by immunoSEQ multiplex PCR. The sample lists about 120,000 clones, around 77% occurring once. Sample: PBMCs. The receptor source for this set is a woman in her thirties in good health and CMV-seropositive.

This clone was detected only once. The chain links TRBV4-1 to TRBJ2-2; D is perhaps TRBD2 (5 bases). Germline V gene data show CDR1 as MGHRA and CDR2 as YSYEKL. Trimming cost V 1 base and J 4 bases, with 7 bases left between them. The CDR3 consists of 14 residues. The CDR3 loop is CASSQGLATGELFF. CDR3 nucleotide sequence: TGCGCCAGCAGCCAAGGTCTAGCCACCGGGGAGCTGTTTTTT.

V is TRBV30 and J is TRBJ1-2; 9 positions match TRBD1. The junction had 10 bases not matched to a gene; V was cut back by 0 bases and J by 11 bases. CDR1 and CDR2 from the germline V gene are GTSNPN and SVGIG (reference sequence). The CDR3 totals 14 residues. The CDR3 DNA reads TGTGCCTGGAGTGTACCTCGGGACAGGGTATTGTACACCTTC. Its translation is CAWSVPRDRVLYTF.

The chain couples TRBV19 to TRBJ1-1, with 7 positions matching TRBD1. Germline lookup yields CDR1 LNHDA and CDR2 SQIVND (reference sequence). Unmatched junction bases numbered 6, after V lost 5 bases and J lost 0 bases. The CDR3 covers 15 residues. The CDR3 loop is CASSPQGSLNTEAFF. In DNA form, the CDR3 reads TGTGCCAGTAGTCCACAGGGGTCCCTGAACACTGAAGCTTTCTTT.

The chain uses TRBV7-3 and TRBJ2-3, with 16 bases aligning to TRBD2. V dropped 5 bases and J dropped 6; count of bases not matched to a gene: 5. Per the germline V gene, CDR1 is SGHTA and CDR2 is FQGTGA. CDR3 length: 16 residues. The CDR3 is CASSLGTSGGADTQYF. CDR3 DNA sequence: TGTGCCAGCAGCCTCGGGACTAGCGGGGGGGCGGATACGCAGTATTTT.

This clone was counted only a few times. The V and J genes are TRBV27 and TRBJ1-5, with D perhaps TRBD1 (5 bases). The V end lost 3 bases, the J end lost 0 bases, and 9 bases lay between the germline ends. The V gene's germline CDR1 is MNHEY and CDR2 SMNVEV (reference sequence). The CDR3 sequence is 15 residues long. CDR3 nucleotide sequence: TGTGCCAGCAGTTTGAGGACAAATAGCAATCAGCCCCAGCATTTT. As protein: CASSLRTNSNQPQHF.

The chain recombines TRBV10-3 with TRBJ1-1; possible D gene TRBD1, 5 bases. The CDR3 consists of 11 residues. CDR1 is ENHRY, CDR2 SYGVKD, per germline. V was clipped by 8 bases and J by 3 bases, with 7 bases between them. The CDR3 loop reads CAIQGDTEAFF. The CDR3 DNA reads TGTGCCATCCAGGGTGACACTGAAGCTTTCTTT.

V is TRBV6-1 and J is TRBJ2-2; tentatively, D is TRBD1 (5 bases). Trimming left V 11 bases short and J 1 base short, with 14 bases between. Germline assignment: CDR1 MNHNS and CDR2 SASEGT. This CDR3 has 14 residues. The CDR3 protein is CASAITGNTGELFF. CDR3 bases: TGTGCCTCAGCGATCACAGGGAACACCGGGGAGCTGTTTTTT.

The CDR3 bases are TGTGCCAGCAGCTTAGGGCCGGGAGGGAACACTGAAGCTTTCTTT. Protein sequence: CASSLGPGGNTEAFF. The rearrangement joins TRBV7-6 to TRBJ1-1, with D unresolved. This CDR3 has 15 amino acids. V lost 1 base, J lost 1 base, and 10 bases lay in between. The germline gives CDR1 SGHVS, CDR2 FNYEAQ.

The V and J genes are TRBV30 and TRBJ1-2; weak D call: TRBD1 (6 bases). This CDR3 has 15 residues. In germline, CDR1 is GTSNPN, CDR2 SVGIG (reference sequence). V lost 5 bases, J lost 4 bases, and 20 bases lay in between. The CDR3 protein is CAWGSFKGTSYGYTF. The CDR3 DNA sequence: TGTGCCTGGGGCAGCTTCAAAGGGACATCCTATGGCTACACCTTC. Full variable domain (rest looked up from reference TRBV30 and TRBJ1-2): SQTIHQWPATLVQPVGSPLSLECTVEGTSNPNLYWYRQAAGRGLQLLFYSVGIGQISSEVPQNLSASRPQDRQFILSSKKLLLSDSGFYLCAWGSFKGTSYGYTFGSGTRLTVV.

CDR3 in amino acids: CAWRERLAGGPGELFF. The CDR3 nucleotides are TGTGCCTGGAGAGAGCGACTAGCGGGAGGGCCTGGGGAGCTGTTTTTT. This chain joins TRBV30 and TRBJ2-2, with 14 nucleotides matching TRBD2. With 3 bases clipped from V and 8 bases from J, the junction kept 8 bases outside the gene matches. This CDR3 is built from 16 residues. The germline gives CDR1 GTSNPN, CDR2 SVGIG (reference sequence).

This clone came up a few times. The CDR3 coding sequence is TGTGCCAGCAGCTCTCAGGGATACACTGAAGCTTTCTTT. Translated: CASSSQGYTEAFF. The V and J genes are TRBV7-3 and TRBJ1-1, with D maybe TRBD1 (5 bases). V was trimmed by 4 bases and J by 3 bases, leaving 9 bases between them. This CDR3 has 13 residues. Germline CDR1 is SGHTA and CDR2 is FQGTGA. Full variable domain (outside the CDR3, taken from reference TRBV7-3 and TRBJ1-1): GAGVSQTPSNKVTEKGKYVELRCDPISGHTALYWYRQSLGQGPEFLIYFQGTGAADDSGLPNDRFFAVRPEGSVSTLKIQRTERGDSAVYLCASSSQGYTEAFFGQGTRLTVV.

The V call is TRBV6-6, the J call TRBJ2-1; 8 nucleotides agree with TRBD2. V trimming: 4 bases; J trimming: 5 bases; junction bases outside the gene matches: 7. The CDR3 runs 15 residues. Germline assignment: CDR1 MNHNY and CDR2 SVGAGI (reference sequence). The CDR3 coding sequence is TGTGCCAGCAGTTTCTGGGGTAGCGGGAACAATGAGCAGTTCTTC. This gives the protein CASSFWGSGNNEQFF.

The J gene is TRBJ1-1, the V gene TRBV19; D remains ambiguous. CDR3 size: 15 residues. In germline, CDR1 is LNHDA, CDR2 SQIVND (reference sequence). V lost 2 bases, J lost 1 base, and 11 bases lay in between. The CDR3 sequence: CASSIYGLSNTEAFF. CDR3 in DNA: TGTGCCAGTAGTATATATGGACTGTCGAACACTGAAGCTTTCTTT. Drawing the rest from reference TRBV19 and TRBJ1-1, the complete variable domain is DGGITQSPKYLFRKEGQNVTLSCEQNLNHDAMYWYRQDPGQGLRLIYYSQIVNDFQKGDIAEGYSVSREKKESFPLTVTSAQKNPTAFYLCASSIYGLSNTEAFFGQGTRLTVV.

The CDR3 DNA reads TGTGCCTGGAGTGTACATATGCTATTGGGGGGAGCTGGAAACACCATATATTTT. Amino acids: CAWSVHMLLGGAGNTIYF. This rearrangement joins TRBV30 to TRBJ1-3; a weak D match, TRBD1 (5 bases). CDR1 and CDR2 (germline): GTSNPN, SVGIG (reference sequence). The CDR3 length is 18 residues. Trimming pared 0 bases from V and 2 bases from J, leaving 20 bases between.

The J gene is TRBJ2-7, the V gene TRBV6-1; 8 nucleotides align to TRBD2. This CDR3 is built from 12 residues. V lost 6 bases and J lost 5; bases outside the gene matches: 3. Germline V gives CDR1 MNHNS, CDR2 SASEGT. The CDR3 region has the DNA TGTGCCAGCAGCAGACTAGCGAACGAGCAGTACTTC. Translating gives CASSRLANEQYF.

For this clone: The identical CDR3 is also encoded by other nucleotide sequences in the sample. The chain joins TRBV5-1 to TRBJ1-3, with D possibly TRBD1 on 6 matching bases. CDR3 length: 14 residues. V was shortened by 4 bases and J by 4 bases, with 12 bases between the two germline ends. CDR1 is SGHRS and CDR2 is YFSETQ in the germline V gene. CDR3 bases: TGCGCCAGCAGCGAACAGGGCCCAGGAAACACCATATATTTT. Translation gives CASSEQGPGNTIYF.

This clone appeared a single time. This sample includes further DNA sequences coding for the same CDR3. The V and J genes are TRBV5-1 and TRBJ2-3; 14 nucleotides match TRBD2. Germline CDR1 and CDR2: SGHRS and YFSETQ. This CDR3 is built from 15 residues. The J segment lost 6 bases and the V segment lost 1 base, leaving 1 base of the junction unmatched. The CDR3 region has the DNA TGCGCCAGCAGCTTGTGGACTAGCGGGGGGGATACGCAGTATTTT. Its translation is CASSLWTSGGDTQYF.

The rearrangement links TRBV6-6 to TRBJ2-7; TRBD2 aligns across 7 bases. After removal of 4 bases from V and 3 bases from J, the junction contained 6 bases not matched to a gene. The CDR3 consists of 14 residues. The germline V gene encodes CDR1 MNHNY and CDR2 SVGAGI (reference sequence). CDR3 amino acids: CASSFGLEGYEQYF. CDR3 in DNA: TGTGCCAGCAGTTTTGGACTAGAAGGCTACGAGCAGTACTTC.

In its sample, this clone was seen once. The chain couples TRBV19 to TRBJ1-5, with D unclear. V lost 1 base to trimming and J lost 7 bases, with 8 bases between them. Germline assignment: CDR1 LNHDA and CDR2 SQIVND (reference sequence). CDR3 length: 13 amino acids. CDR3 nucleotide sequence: TGTGCCAGTAGTATAGTCGCAGGCCAGCCCCAGCATTTT. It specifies CASSIVAGQPQHF. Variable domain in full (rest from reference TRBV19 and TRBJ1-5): DGGITQSPKYLFRKEGQNVTLSCEQNLNHDAMYWYRQDPGQGLRLIYYSQIVNDFQKGDIAEGYSVSREKKESFPLTVTSAQKNPTAFYLCASSIVAGQPQHFGDGTRLSIL.

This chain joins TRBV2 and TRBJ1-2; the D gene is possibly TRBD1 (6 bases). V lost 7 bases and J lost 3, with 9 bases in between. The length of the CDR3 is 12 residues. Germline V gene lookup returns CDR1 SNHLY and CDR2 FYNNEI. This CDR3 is CASKRTDYGYTF. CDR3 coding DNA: TGTGCCAGCAAGAGGACAGACTATGGCTACACCTTC.

CDR3 coding DNA: TGTGCCAGCAGTTTGGTCTGGGGAGTTAATCAGCCCCAGCATTTT. This sequence encodes CASSLVWGVNQPQHF. J is TRBJ1-5 and V is TRBV27; D is uncertain. The V end lost 3 bases, the J end lost 4 bases, and 13 bases lay between the germline ends. Germline CDR1 is MNHEY and CDR2 is SMNVEV (reference sequence). The length of the CDR3 is 15 residues.

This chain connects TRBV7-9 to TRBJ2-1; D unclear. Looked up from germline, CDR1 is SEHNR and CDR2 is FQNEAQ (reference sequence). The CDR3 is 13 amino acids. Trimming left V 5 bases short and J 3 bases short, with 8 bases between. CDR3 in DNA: TGTGCCAGCAGCGTTCGCGGCTACAATGAGCAGTTCTTC. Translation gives CASSVRGYNEQFF.

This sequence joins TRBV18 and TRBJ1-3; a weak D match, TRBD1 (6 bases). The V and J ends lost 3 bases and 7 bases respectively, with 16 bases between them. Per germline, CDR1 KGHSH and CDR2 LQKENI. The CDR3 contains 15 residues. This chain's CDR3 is CASSPSEGVGNTIYF. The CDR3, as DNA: TGTGCCAGCTCACCGTCTGAGGGGGTCGGTAACACCATATATTTT. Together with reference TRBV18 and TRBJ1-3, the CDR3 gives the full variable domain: NAGVMQNPRHLVRRRGQEARLRCSPMKGHSHVYWYRQLPEEGLKFMVYLQKENIIDESGMPKERFSAEFPKEGPSILRIQQVVRGDSAAYFCASSPSEGVGNTIYFGEGSWLTVV.

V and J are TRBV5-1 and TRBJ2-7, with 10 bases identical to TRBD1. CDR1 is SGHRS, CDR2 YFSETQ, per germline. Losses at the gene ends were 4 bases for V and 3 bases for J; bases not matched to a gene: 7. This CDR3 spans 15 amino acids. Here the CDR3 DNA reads TGCGCCAGCAGCCTAGGGACAGGGGCGCGCTACGAGCAGTACTTC. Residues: CASSLGTGARYEQYF.

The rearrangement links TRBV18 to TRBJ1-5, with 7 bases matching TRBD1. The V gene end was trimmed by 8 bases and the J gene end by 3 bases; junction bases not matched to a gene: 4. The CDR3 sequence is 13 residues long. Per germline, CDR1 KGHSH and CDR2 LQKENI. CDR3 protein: CASRGQINQPQHF. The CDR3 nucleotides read TGTGCCAGCCGGGGACAGATCAATCAGCCCCAGCATTTT.

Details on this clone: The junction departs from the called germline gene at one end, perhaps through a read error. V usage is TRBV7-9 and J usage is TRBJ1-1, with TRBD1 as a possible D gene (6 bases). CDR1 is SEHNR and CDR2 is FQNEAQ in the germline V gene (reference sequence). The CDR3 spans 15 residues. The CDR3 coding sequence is TGTTCCAGCAGCTGGGGGGGGGCATCGAACACTGAAGCTTTCTTT. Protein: CSSSWGGASNTEAFF.

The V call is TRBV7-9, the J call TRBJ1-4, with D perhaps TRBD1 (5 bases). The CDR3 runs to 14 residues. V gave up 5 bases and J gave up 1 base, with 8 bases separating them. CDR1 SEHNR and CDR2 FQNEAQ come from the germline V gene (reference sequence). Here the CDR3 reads CASSPQGTNEKLFF. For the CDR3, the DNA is TGTGCCAGCAGCCCTCAGGGAACTAATGAAAAACTGTTTTTT.

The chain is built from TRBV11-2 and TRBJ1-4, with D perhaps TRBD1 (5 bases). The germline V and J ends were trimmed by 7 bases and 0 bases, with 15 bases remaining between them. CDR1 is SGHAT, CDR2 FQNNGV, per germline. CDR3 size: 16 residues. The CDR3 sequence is CASTGGSGATNEKLFF. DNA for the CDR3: TGTGCCAGCACCGGGGGATCGGGGGCAACTAATGAAAAACTGTTTTTT.

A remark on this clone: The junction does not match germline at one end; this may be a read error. CDR3 nucleotides: TGCAGCGTTGAAGATCTTAGGCCTAGCGGGGCCTACAGTGAGCAGTTCTTC. It translates to CSVEDLRPSGAYSEQFF. The chain employs TRBV29-1 and TRBJ2-1; 9 bases align to TRBD2. The CDR3 covers 17 residues. Germline CDR1 SQVTM, CDR2 ANQGSEA.

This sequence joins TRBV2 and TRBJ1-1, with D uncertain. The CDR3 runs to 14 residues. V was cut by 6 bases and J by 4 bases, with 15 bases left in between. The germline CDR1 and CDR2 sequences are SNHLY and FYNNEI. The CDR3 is CASRSQLYATEAFF. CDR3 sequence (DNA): TGTGCCAGCAGATCACAGTTGTACGCCACTGAAGCTTTCTTT.

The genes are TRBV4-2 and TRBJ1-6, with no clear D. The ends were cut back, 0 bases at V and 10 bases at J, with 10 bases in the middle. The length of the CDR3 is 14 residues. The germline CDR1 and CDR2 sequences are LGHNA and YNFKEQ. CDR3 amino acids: CASSQEFGESPLHF. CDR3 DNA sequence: TGTGCCAGCAGCCAAGAATTCGGGGAATCACCCCTCCACTTT.

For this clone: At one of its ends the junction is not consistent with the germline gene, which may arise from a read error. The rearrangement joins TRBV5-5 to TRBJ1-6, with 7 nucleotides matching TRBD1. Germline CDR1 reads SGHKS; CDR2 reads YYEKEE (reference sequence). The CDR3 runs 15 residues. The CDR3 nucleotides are TGTGCCAGCGGCTTGGCCGGGACAGAGAATTCACCCCTCCACTTT. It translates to CASGLAGTENSPLHF.